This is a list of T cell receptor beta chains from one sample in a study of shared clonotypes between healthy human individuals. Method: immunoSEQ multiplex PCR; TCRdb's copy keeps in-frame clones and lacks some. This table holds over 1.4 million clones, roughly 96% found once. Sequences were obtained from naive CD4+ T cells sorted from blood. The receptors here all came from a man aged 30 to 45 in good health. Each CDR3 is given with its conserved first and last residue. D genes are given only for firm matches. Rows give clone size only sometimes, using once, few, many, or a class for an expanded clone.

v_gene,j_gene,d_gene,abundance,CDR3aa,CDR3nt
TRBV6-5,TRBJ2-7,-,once,CASSLSGAQTYEQYF,TGTGCCAGCAGTTTGAGTGGAGCTCAGACCTACGAGCAGTACTTC
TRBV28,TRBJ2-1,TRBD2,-,CASSSGGEQFF,TGTGCCAGCAGTTCGGGGGGAGAGCAGTTCTTC
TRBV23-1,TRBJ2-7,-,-,CASSQGELSSYEQYF,TGCGCCAGCAGTCAGGGCGAATTGAGCTCCTACGAGCAGTACTTC
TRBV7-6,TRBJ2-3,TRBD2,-,CASSHGLAGSGDTQYF,TGTGCCAGCAGTCATGGACTAGCGGGATCGGGAGATACGCAGTATTTT
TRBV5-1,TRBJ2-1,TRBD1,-,CASSSGQGIYNEQFF,TGCGCCAGCAGCTCGGGACAGGGCATCTACAATGAGCAGTTCTTC
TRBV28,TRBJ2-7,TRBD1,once,CASKRGTGYEQYF,TGTGCCAGCAAGAGAGGGACAGGCTACGAGCAGTACTTC
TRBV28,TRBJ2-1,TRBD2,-,CASRIGTSGRYNEQFF,TGTGCCAGCAGGATTGGAACTAGCGGGAGATACAATGAGCAGTTCTTC
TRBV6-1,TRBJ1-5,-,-,CASSGGLKPQHF,TGTGCCAGCAGCGGGGGGTTAAAACCCCAGCATTTT
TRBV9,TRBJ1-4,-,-,CASSPSPRNEKLFF,TGTGCCAGCAGCCCCAGTCCACGTAATGAAAAACTGTTTTTT
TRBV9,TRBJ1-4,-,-,CASSSKVGLGGNEKLFF,TGTGCCAGCAGCTCCAAGGTGGGACTGGGTGGTAATGAAAAACTGTTTTTT
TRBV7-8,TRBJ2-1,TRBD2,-,CASSTRPGLAGDEQFF,TGTGCCAGCAGCACCAGACCGGGACTAGCGGGAGACGAGCAGTTCTTC
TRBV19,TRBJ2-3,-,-,CASSIAISSTDTQYF,TGTGCCAGTAGTATAGCGATAAGTAGCACAGATACGCAGTATTTT
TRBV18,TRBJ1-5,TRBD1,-,CASSQRTGSSNQPQHF,TGTGCCAGCTCACAACGGACAGGGAGTAGCAATCAGCCCCAGCATTTT
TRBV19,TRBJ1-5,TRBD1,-,CASSRQGARRKSNQPQHF,TGTGCCAGTAGTCGCCAGGGGGCCAGACGTAAAAGCAATCAGCCCCAGCATTTT
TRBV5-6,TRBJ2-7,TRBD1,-,CASSETGNPGSISYEQYF,TGTGCCAGCAGCGAGACAGGGAATCCCGGATCAATCTCCTACGAGCAGTACTTC
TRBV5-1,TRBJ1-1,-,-,CASIGDEYTEAFF,TGCGCCAGCATCGGTGATGAGTACACTGAAGCTTTCTTT
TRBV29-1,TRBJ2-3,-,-,CSVHYSRSTDTQYF,TGCAGCGTTCACTACTCTCGGAGCACAGATACGCAGTATTTT
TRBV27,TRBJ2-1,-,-,CASSLLGAYNEQFF,TGTGCCAGCAGTTTACTCGGCGCATACAATGAGCAGTTCTTC
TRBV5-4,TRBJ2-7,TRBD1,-,CASSLGQGAYEQYF,TGTGCCAGCAGCTTGGGACAGGGCGCATACGAGCAGTACTTC
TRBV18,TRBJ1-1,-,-,CASSLDMPRVTEAFF,TGTGCCAGCTCACTAGACATGCCCCGGGTAACTGAAGCTTTCTTT
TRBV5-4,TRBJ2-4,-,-,CASSLAEGADIQYF,TGTGCCAGCAGCTTGGCGGAAGGGGCAGACATTCAGTACTTC
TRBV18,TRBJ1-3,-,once,CASSLQGSGNTIYF,TGTGCCAGCTCACTACAGGGATCTGGAAACACCATATATTTT
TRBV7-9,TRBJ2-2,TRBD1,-,CASRHRDRGGTGELFF,TGTGCCAGCAGACATAGGGACAGAGGTGGTACCGGGGAGCTGTTTTTT
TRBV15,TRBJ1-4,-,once,CATSGIGGLFNEKLFF,TGTGCCACCAGCGGAATTGGGGGCCTATTTAATGAAAAACTGTTTTTT
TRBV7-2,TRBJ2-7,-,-,CASSSLGVAGYEQYF,TGTGCCAGCAGCTCCCTGGGGGTTGCGGGGTACGAGCAGTACTTC
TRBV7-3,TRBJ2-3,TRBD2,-,CASSLMGLAGGQADTQYF,TGTGCCAGCAGCTTAATGGGACTAGCGGGAGGGCAGGCGGATACGCAGTATTTT
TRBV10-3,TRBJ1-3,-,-,CAIRKGSSGNTIYF,TGTGCCATCAGAAAAGGTTCCTCTGGAAACACCATATATTTT
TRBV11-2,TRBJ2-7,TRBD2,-,CASSPGLGSSYEQYF,TGTGCCAGCAGCCCCGGACTAGGGAGCTCCTACGAGCAGTACTTC
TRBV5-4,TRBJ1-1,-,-,CASSPGGRLMNTEAFF,TGTGCCAGCAGTCCGGGGGGGAGGCTGATGAACACTGAAGCTTTCTTT